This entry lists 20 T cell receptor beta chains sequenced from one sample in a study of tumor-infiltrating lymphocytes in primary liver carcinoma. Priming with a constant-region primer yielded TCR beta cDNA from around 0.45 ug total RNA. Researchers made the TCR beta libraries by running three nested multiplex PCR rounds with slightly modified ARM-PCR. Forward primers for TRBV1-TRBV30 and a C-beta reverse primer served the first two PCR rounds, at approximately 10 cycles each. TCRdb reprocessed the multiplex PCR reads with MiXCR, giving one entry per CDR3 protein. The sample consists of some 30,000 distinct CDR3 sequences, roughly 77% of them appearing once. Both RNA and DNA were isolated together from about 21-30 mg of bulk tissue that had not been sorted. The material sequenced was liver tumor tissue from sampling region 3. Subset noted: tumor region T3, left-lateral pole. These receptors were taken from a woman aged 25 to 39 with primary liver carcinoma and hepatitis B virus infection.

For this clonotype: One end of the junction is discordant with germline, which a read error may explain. The CDR3: CASSLSATNGQLF. The CDR3, as DNA: TGTGCCAGCAGCTTATCGGCTACGAATGGACAGCTCTTC. The chain joins TRBV11-2 to TRBJ2-1; weak D call: TRBD1 (6 bases). Germline assignment: CDR1 SGHAT and CDR2 FQNNGV. The CDR3 is 13 amino acids. Full variable domain (missing parts from reference TRBV11-2 and TRBJ2-1): EAGVAQSPRYKIIEKRQSVAFWCNPISGHATLYWYQQILGQGPKLLIQFQNNGVVDDSQLPKDRFSAERLKGVDSTLKIQPAKLEDSAVYLCASSLSATNGQLFGPGTRLTVL.

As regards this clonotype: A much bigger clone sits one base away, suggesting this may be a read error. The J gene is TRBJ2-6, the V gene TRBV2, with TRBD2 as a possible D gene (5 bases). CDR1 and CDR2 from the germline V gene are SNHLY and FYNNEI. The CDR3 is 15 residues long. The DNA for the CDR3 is TGTGCCAACAGTGAAGCACGGGGTGGGGCCAACGTCCTGACTTTC. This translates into CANSEARGGANVLTF. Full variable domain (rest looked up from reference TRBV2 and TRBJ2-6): EPEVTQTPSHQVTQMGQEVILRCVPISNHLYFYWYRQILGQKVEFLVSFYNNEISEKSEIFDDQFSVERPDGSNFTLKIRSTKLEDSAMYFCANSEARGGANVLTFGAGSRLTVL.

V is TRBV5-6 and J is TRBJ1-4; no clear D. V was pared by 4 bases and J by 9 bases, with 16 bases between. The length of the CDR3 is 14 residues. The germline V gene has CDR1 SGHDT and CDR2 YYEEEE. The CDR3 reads CASSMAWLSKKLFF. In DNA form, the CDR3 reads TGTGCCAGCAGCATGGCTTGGTTGAGTAAAAAACTGTTTTTT.

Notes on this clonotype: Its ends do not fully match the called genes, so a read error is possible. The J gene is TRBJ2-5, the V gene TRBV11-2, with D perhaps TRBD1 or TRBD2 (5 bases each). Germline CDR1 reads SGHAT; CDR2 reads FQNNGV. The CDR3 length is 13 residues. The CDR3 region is CVSSIDIGDREYF. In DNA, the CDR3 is TGTGTCAGCAGCATAGATATCGGGGACCGCGAATACTTC.

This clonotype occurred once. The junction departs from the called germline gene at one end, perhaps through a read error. This CDR3 reads CASTETLPGDAANTRELFF. DNA for the CDR3: TGTGCCAGCACTGAAACCCTTCCCGGGGACGCCGCGAACACCCGGGAGCTGTTTTTT. The chain couples TRBV6-1 to TRBJ2-2, with D perhaps assigned TRBD1 or TRBD2 (5 bases each). The CDR3 has 19 residues. CDR1 and CDR2 (germline): MNHNS, SASEGT.

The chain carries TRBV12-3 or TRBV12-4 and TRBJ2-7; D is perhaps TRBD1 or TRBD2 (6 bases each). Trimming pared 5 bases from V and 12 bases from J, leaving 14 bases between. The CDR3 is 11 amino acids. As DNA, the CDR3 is TGTGCCAGCAGTCAAAGCAGGGGACTGTACTTC. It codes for CASSQSRGLYF.

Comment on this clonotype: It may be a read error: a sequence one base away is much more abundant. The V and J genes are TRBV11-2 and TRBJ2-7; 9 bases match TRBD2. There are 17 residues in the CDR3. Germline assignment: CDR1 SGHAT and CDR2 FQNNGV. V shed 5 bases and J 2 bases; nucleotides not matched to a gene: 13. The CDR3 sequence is CASSIGYSGSLTYEQYF. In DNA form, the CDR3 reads TGTGCCAGCAGCATAGGTTATAGCGGGAGTCTCACCTACGAGCAGTACTTC. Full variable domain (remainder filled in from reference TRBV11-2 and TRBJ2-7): EAGVAQSPRYKIIEKRQSVAFWCNPISGHATLYWYQQILGQGPKLLIQFQNNGVVDDSQLPKDRFSAERLKGVDSTLKIQPAKLEDSAVYLCASSIGYSGSLTYEQYFGPGTRLTVT.

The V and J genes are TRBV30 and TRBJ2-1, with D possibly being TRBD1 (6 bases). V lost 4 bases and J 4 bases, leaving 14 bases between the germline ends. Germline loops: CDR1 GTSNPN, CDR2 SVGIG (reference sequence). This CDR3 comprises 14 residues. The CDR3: CAWIQGFLYNEQFF. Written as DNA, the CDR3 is TGTGCCTGGATCCAGGGGTTCTTATACAATGAGCAGTTCTTC.

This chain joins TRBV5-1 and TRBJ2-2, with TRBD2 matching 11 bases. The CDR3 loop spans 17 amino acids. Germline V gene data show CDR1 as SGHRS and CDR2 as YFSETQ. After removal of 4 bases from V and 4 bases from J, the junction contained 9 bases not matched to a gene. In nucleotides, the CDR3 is TGCGCCAGCAGCCCCGGGACTAGCGGAAGTGTCACCGGGGAGCTGTTTTTT. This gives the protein CASSPGTSGSVTGELFF.

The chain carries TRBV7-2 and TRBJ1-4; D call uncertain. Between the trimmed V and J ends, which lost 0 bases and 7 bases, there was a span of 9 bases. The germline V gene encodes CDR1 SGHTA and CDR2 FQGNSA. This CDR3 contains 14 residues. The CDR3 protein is CASSLAGRAEKLFF. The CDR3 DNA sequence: TGTGCCAGCAGCTTAGCTGGACGAGCTGAAAAACTGTTTTTT.

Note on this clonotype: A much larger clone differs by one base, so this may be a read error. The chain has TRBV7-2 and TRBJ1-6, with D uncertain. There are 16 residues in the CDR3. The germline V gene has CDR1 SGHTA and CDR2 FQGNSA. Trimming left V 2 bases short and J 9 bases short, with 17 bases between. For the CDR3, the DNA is TGTGCCAGCAGCTTATGTAGCAGGTCGCGTACTTCACCCCTCCACTTT. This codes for CASSLCSRSRTSPLHF.

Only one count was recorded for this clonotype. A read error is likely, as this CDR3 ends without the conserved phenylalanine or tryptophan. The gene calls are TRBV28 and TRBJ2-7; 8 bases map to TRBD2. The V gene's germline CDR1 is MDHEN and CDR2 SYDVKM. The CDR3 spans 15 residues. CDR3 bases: TGTGCCAACAGTTTCTGGGCGGGGGGCGTGTACGAGCAGTACTTA. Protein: CANSFWAGGVYEQYL.

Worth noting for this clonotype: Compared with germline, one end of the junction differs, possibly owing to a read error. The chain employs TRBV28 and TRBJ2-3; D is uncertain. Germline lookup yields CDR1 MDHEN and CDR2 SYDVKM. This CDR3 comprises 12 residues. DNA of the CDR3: TGTGCCAGTAGTTCGAGTCGAGATACGCAGTATTTT. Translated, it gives CASSSSRDTQYF. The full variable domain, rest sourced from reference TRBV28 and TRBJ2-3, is DVKVTQSSRYLVKRTGEKVFLECVQDMDHENMFWYRQDPGLGLRLIYFSYDVKMKEKGDIPEGYSVSREKKERFSLILESASTNQTSMYLCASSSSRDTQYFGPGTRLTVL.

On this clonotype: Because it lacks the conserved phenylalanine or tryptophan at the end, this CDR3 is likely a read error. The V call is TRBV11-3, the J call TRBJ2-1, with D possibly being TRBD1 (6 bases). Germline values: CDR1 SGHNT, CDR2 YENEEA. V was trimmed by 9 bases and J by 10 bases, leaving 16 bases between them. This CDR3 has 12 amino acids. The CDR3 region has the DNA TGTGCCAGATCCCTGACAGGTGTCGAGCAGTTCTTG. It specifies CARSLTGVEQFL.

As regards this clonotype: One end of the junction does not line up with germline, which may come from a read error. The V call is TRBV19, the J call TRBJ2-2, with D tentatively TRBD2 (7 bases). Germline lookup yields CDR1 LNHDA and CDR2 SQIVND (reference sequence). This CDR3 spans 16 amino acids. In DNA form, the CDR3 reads TGTGCTAGTAGTACCCCCCGGGGGGCATGGACCGGGGAGCTGTTTTTT. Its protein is CASSTPRGAWTGELFF. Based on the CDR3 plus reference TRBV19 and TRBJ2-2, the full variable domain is DGGITQSPKYLFRKEGQNVTLSCEQNLNHDAMYWYRQDPGQGLRLIYYSQIVNDFQKGDIAEGYSVSREKKESFPLTVTSAQKNPTAFYLCASSTPRGAWTGELFFGEGSRLTVL.

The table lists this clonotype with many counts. CDR3 coding DNA: TGTGCCAGCAGTTTAGGCGCGGGCCCCGGGGAGCTGTTTTTT. Protein: CASSLGAGPGELFF. The rearrangement links TRBV12-3 or TRBV12-4 to TRBJ2-2; D possibly corresponds to TRBD2 (5 bases). The CDR3 sequence is 14 residues long. V was clipped by 1 base and J by 6 bases, with 9 bases between them.

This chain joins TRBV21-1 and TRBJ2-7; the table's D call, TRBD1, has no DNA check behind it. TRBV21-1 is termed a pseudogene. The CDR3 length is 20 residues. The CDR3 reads CASRRNEDQQVDRGAYEQYF. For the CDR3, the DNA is TGTGCCAGCCGAAGAAACGAAGACCAGCAGGTGGATAGGGGGGCCTACGAGCAATACTTC.

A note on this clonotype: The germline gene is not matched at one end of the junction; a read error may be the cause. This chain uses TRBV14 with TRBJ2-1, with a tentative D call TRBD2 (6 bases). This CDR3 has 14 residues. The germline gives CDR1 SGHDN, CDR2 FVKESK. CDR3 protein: CASSQDAGYNEQIF. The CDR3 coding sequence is TGTGCCAGCAGCCAAGATGCGGGGTACAATGAGCAGATCTTT.

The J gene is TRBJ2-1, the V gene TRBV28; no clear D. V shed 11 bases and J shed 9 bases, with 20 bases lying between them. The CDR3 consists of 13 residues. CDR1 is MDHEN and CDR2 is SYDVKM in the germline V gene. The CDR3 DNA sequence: TGTGCCGGCATGAGAACTCACTTGGGTGAGCAGTTCTTC. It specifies CAGMRTHLGEQFF.

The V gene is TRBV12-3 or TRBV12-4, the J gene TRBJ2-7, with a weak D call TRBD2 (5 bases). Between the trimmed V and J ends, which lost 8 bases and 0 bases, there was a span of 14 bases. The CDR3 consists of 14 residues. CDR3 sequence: CASWFRGSSYEQYF. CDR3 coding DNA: TGTGCCAGCTGGTTTCGAGGGAGCTCCTACGAGCAGTACTTC.